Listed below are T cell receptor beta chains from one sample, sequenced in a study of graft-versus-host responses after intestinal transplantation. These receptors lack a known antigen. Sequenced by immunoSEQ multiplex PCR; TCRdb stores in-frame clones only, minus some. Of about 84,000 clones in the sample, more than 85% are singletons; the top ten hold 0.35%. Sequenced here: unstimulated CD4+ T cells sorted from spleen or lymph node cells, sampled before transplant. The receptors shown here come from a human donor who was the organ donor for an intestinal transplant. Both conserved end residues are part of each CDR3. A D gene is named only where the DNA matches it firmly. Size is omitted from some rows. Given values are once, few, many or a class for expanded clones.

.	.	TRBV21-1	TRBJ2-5	TGTGCCAGCAGCAAATCAACTACTAGCGAGTCAGAGACCCAGTACTTC	CASSKSTTSESETQYF
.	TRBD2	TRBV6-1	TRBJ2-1	TGTGCCAGCAGTGGCACTAGCGGGATAAACAATGAGCAGTTCTTC	CASSGTSGINNEQFF
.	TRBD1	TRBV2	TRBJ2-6	TGTGCCAACCTAGTCCCGGGACAGGGTTCTGGGGCCAACGTCCTGACTTTC	CANLVPGQGSGANVLTF
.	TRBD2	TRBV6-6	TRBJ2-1	TGTGCCAGCAGTTACTCGGGACTAGCGGGGGGTTTCTTC	CASSYSGLAGGFF
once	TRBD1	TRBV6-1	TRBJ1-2	TGTGCCAGTAAGCCAGGGGGGATCTATGGCTACACCTTC	CASKPGGIYGYTF
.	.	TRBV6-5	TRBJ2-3	TGTGCCAGCAGTTACTCTCCAACTTCTAGCACAGATACGCAGTATTTT	CASSYSPTSSTDTQYF
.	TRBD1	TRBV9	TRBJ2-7	TGTGCCAGCAGCGTAGGAGACAGGGGGACGTTGCCCTACGAGCAGTACTTC	CASSVGDRGTLPYEQYF
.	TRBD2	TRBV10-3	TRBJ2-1	TGTGCCATCAGTGATGGGAGCCTAGCGGAACTTAAGCAGTTCTTC	CAISDGSLAELKQFF
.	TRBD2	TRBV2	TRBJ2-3	TGTGCCAGCAGTGCTTTACTAGCGGGGGGCCCCTATACGCAGTATTTT	CASSALLAGGPYTQYF
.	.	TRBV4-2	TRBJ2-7	TGTGCCAGCAGCCAAGATCAACAGGGCTACGAGCAGTACTTC	CASSQDQQGYEQYF
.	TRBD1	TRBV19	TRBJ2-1	TGTGCCAGTAGTCCGGACAGGGGGCGGATCAATGAGCAGTTCTTC	CASSPDRGRINEQFF
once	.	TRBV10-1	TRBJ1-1	TGCGCCAGCAACGGACACAACACTGAAGCTTTCTTT	CASNGHNTEAFF
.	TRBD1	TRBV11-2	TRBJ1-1	TGTGCCAGCAGCCCCCAGGGGGGAAGGAGGAACACTGAAGCTTTCTTT	CASSPQGGRRNTEAFF
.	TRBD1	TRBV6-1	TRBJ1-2	TGTGCCAGCATCGAACAGGGGATTGATGGCTACACCTTC	CASIEQGIDGYTF
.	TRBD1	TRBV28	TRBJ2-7	TGTGCCAGCAGTGAGGGACAGGGTTTCCACGAGCAGTACTTC	CASSEGQGFHEQYF
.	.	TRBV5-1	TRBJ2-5	TGCGCCAGCAGCTTGGCCAACGACGGGTCTGAGACCCAGTACTTC	CASSLANDGSETQYF
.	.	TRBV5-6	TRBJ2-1	TGTGCCAGCAGCGCTGACTTCAAGCTCTACAATGAGCAGTTCTTC	CASSADFKLYNEQFF
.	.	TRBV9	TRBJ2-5	TGTGCCAGCAGCGCGAGTGGAGGGACCCAGTACTTC	CASSASGGTQYF
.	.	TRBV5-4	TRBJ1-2	TGTGCCAGCAGCCTGGCCGGTGGAGCCTATGGCTACACCTTC	CASSLAGGAYGYTF
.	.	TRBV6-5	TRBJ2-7	TGTGCCAGCAGTTACTCTGGCAGGGCCTACGAGCAGTACTTC	CASSYSGRAYEQYF
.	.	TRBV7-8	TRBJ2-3	TGTGCCAGCAGCTGGTACTACCCTGCAGATACGCAGTATTTT	CASSWYYPADTQYF
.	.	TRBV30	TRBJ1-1	TGTGCCGGCCGACCAGGGGCGGCAAGAAGGTGGGCTGAAGCTTTCTTT	CAGRPGAARRWAEAFF
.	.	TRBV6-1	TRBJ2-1	TGTGCCAGCAGTGTAAGCGGGCAAAGCTCCTACAATGAGCAGTTCTTC	CASSVSGQSSYNEQFF
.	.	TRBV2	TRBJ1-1	TGTGCCAGCAGCGGGAGGGGCATGAACACTGAAGCTTTCTTT	CASSGRGMNTEAFF
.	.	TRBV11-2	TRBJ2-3	TGTGCCAGCAGCTTAGATCGCGTCGATACGCAGTATTTT	CASSLDRVDTQYF
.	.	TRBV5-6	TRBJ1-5	TGTGCCAGCAGCTTTGCGGGGGGATTATTTAGCAATCAGCCCCAGCATTTT	CASSFAGGLFSNQPQHF
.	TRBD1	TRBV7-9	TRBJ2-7	TGTGCCAGCAGCTTAATCCGGGACAGAAACGAGCAGTACTTC	CASSLIRDRNEQYF
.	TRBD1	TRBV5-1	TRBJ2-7	TGCGCCAGCAGCTTGGCCCAGGGGGCCTACGAGCAGTACTTC	CASSLAQGAYEQYF
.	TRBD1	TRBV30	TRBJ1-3	TGTGCCTGGAGCCAGGGGGCTCTAGGAAACACCATATATTTT	CAWSQGALGNTIYF
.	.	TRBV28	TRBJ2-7	TGTGCCAGCGTAGAAGGGGGGGTATACGAGCAGTACTTC	CASVEGGVYEQYF
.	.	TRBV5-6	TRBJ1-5	TGTGCCAGCAGGGCGGGACGTGGGGTTAGCAATCAGCCCCAGCATTTT	CASRAGRGVSNQPQHF
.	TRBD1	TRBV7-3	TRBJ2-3	TGTGCCAGCAGCACGAGACAGGGGAAGGCAGATACGCAGTATTTT	CASSTRQGKADTQYF
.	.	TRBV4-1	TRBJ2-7	TGCGCCAGCAGCCAAGACATCTCCTACGAGCAGTACTTC	CASSQDISYEQYF
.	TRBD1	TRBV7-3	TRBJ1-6	TGTGCCAGCAGTGCCGGGACAGGCCCATCACCCCTCCACTTT	CASSAGTGPSPLHF
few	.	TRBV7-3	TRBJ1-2	TGTGCCAGCAGCTACTCAGGGGTTGATGGCTACACCTTC	CASSYSGVDGYTF
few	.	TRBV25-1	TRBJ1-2	TGTGCCAGCAGTGGCCTCGGGACATCTAACTATGGCTACACCTTC	CASSGLGTSNYGYTF
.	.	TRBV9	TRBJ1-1	TGTGCCAGCACCCCGTATGGGGCGTCGGCTGAAGCTTTCTTT	CASTPYGASAEAFF
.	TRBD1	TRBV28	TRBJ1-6	TGTGCCAGCGCTACAGCCGGGACAGGGAATTCACCCCTCCACTTT	CASATAGTGNSPLHF
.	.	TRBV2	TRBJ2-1	TGTGCCAGCAAGGGGTGGGAAAATGAGCAGTTCTTC	CASKGWENEQFF
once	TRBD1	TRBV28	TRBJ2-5	TGTGCCAGCAGTTCAGGAACAGGACAGGTATATGACCAAGAGACCCAGTACTTC	CASSSGTGQVYDQETQYF
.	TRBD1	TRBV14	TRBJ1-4	TGTGCCAGCAGCCCCTTGACAGGGGGCCGTGAAAAACTGTTTTTT	CASSPLTGGREKLFF
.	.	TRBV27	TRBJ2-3	TGTGCCAGCAGCCCCCGAGGGAGGTGGGCAGATACGCAGTATTTT	CASSPRGRWADTQYF
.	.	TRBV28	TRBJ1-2	TGTGCCAGCAGACGGACTGGGGGGGGGCTCTATGGCTACACCTTC	CASRRTGGGLYGYTF
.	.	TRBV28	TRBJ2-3	TGTGCCAGCAATGGATACGGGACTCAACAAGATACGCAGTATTTT	CASNGYGTQQDTQYF
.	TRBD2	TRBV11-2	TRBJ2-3	TGTGCCAGCAGCTTAAGACGGCTAGCGGGAACAGATACGCAGTATTTT	CASSLRRLAGTDTQYF
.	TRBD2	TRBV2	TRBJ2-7	TGTGCCAGCAGCCGACTAGCGGGTTTTTTGGACGAGCAGTACTTC	CASSRLAGFLDEQYF
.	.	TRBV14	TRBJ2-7	TGTGCCAGCAGCCAAGACCTGGTTGAATGGGCGACAAACAAATACGAGCAGTACTTC	CASSQDLVEWATNKYEQYF
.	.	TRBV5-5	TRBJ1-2	TGTGCCAGCAGCACGACAGTTGACTATGGCTACACCTTC	CASSTTVDYGYTF
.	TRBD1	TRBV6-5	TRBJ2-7	TGTGCCAGCAGTTACTCGGGGGGGACAGGGAATTACGAGCAGTACTTC	CASSYSGGTGNYEQYF
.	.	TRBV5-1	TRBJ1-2	TGCGCCAGCAGCCCGGGGGTGACCTATGGCTACACCTTC	CASSPGVTYGYTF
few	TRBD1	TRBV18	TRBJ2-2	TGTGCCAGCTCACCGGGACAGGGCTCCACCGGGGAGCTGTTTTTT	CASSPGQGSTGELFF
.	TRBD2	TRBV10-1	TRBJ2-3	TGCGCCAGCAGGGAAACTAGCGGGGGGTTCACAGATACGCAGTATTTT	CASRETSGGFTDTQYF
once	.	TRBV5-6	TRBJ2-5	TGTGCCAGCAGTTTTCGTTCTTACTTGAGAGAGACCCAGTACTTC	CASSFRSYLRETQYF
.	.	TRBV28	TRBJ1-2	TGTGCCAGCAGTTTTAACAGCTATGGCTACACCTTC	CASSFNSYGYTF
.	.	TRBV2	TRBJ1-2	TGTGCCAGCAGTGTGTCAGGGAACTATGGCTACACCTTC	CASSVSGNYGYTF